Each of the 5 T cell receptor beta chains below was sequenced from the same sample in a study of CD8 T cells in ankylosing spondylitis. TCRdb itself ran the 5' RACE reads through MiXCR, one entry per CDR3 protein. Found here are about 360,000 distinct CDR3 sequences, roughly 20% of them singletons; the top ten hold 10% to 15%. The sequenced sample was blood, either unsorted or a sorted T cell fraction (not recorded which). The receptors were gathered from a male donor with ankylosing spondylitis or in good health (not recorded which).

This clonotype was picked up a small number of times. V usage is TRBV4-1 and J usage is TRBJ2-3; 7 bases match TRBD1. Germline values: CDR1 MGHRA, CDR2 YSYEKL. This CDR3 has 14 amino acids. J was trimmed by 5 bases and V by 0 bases; bases with no gene match: 2. This CDR3 is CASSQEQGIDTQYF. CDR3 nucleotide sequence: TGCGCCAGCAGCCAAGAACAGGGGATAGATACGCAGTATTTT.

This clonotype was seen a few times. The genes are TRBV4-1 and TRBJ2-2, with TRBD2 matching 10 bases. The CDR3 runs 17 residues. The V segment lost 0 bases and the J segment 6 bases; nucleotides outside the gene matches: 7. Germline CDR1 MGHRA, CDR2 YSYEKL. The CDR3 spells CASSQDGAGGIPGELFF. In DNA, the CDR3 is TGCGCCAGCAGCCAAGATGGAGCGGGGGGGATCCCCGGGGAGCTGTTTTTT.

The J gene is TRBJ2-2, the V gene TRBV15; D unresolved. Trimming took 4 bases from V and 2 from J, leaving 11 bases between them. Germline CDR1 is LNHNV and CDR2 is YYDKDF (reference sequence). CDR3 size: 15 residues. The CDR3 region is CATSKMTGNTGELFF. CDR3 DNA: TGTGCCACCAGCAAAATGACGGGCAACACCGGGGAGCTGTTTTTT.

Turning to this clonotype: One junction end disagrees with the germline gene, perhaps due to a read error. This chain uses TRBV6-1 with TRBJ2-5, with 11 bases that match TRBD2. The CDR3 is 15 residues long. Germline V lookup: CDR1 MNHNS, CDR2 SASEGT. In nucleotides, the CDR3 is TGTGCCAGCTTCAAGACCGGGACTAGCGGAGAGGCCCAGTACTTC. Amino acids: CASFKTGTSGEAQYF.

The J gene is TRBJ2-3, the V gene TRBV30; 7 positions agree with TRBD1. The germline V gene has CDR1 GTSNPN and CDR2 SVGIG (reference sequence). V lost 2 bases to trimming and J lost 6 bases; unmatched junction nucleotides: 2. The CDR3 is 12 amino acids. CDR3 sequence: CAWSTGQDTQYF. In DNA form, the CDR3 reads TGTGCCTGGAGTACGGGACAGGATACGCAGTATTTT.